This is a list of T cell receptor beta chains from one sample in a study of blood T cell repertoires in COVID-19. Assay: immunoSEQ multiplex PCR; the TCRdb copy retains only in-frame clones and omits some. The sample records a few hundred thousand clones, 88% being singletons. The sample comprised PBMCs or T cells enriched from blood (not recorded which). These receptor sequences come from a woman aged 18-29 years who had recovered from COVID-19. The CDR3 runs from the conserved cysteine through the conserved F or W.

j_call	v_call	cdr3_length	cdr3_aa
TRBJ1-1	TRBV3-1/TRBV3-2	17	CASSHYGTARLNTEAFF
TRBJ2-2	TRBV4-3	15	CASSHGQGDTGELFF
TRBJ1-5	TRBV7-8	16	CASSSSGTARTQPQHF
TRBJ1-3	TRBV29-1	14	CSVEGLSSGNTIYF
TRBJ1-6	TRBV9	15	CASSSAAGADSPLHF
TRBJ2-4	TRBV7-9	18	CASSPFPRTGLSNDLQYF
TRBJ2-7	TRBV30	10	CAWSSVKQYF
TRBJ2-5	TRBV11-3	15	CASSAGATGKETQYF
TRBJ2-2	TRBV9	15	CASGSTGQGSGELFF
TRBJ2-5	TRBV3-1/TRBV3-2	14	CASSDSGGQETQYF
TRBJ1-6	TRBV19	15	CASALGQGEGSPLHF
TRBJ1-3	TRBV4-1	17	CASSRAGSGTAGNTIYF
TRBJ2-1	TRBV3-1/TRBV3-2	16	CASSQEGAGAYNEQFF
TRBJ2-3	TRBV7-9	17	CASSLGGLAGSTDTQYF
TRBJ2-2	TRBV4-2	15	CASSSQGHNPGELFF
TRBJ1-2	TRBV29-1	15	CSVVGTGTLNYGYTF
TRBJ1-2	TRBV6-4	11	CASRDSHGYTF
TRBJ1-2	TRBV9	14	CASSGYRVNYGYTF
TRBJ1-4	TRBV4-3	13	CASSQVDRGELFF
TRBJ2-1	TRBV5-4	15	CASSLTGASWNEQFF
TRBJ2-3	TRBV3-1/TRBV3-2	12	CASSQLSNTQYF
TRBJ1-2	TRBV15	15	CATSRRQGGNYGYTF
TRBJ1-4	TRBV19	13	CASSGTVSEKLFF
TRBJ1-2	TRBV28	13	CASSRHGNYGYTF
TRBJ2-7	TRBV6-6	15	CASSSPGGESYEQYF
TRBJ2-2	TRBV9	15	CASSLGLRGTGELFF
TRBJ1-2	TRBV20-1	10	CSASVPGYTF
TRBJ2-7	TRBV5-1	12	CASSLGDYEQYF
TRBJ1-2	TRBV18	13	CASSPPDSYGYTF
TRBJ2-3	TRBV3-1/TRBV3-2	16	CASSRQGQTSTDTQYF
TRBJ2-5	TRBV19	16	CASSIEVHGVAETQYF